This TCR beta chain originates from a study of CD8+ T cells in alopecia areata. Study context: In an open-label trial, patients got 5 to 10 mg tofacitinib twice daily. Regarding the study as a whole: Across lesional scalp, and particularly alopecia totalis/universalis, clonality surpassed that of normal scalp.

V lost 2 bases and J 7 bases, leaving 18 bases between the germline ends. Germline lookup yields CDR1 LNHDA and CDR2 SQIVND (reference sequence). This CDR3 is built from 16 residues. Alopecia areata patients provided lesional scalp punch biopsies and peripheral blood. RNA extraction and reverse transcription yielded cDNA as sequencing template. The method was immunoSEQ multiplex PCR; TCRdb's version includes in-frame clones alone and lacks a portion of them. The sample carries more than 110,000 clones, roughly 62% recorded once. Note on this clone: Its matching antigen is unknown.

The rearrangement uses TRBV19 and TRBJ1-5, with a tentative D call TRBD1 (6 bases). Source: CD4+ T cells sorted from blood, taken at week 0. This TCR came from a human donor with alopecia areata. CDR3 sequence (DNA): TGTGCCAGTAGTATACCCCCGGGGGGGGCTGGGCAGCCCCAGCATTTT. Translation gives CASSIPPGGAGQPQHF. Drawing the rest from reference TRBV19 and TRBJ1-5, the complete variable domain is DGGITQSPKYLFRKEGQNVTLSCEQNLNHDAMYWYRQDPGQGLRLIYYSQIVNDFQKGDIAEGYSVSREKKESFPLTVTSAQKNPTAFYLCASSIPPGGAGQPQHFGDGTRLSIL.